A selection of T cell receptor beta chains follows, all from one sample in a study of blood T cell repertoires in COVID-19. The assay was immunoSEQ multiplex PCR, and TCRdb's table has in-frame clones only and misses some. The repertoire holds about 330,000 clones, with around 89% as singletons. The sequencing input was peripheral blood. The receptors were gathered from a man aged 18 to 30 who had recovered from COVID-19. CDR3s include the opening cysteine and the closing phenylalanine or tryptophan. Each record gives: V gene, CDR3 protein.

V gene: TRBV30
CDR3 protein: CAWSVGSPGHGYTF

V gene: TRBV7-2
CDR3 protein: CASSRGSQGYEQYF

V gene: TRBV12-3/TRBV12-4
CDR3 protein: CASSSDVSGYTF

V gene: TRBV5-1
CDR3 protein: CASSLKLVTDTQYF

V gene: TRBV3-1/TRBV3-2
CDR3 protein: CASSQGWSNTEAFF

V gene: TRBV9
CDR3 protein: CASSGTSGGSNEQFF

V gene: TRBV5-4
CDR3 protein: CASSFWTGAYNEQFF

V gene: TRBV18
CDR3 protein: CASSPPTGVEEYF

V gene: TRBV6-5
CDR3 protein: CACGTGVYEQYF

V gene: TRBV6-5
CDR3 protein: CASSRTGHSNQPQHF

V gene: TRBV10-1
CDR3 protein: CASVGGVDTGELFF

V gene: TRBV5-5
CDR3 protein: CASSQGRAPDTQYF

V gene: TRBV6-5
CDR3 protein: CASRPLLGGENIQYF

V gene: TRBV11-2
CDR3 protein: CASSLGQGPNQPQHF

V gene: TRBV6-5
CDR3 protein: CASGRQGVDYGYTF

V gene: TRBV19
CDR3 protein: CASSMGLSGETQYF

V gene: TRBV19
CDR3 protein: CASSIKGGSGEAFF

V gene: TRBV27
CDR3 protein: CASSLFGGGETQYF

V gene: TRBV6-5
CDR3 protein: CASSRGLGQETQYF

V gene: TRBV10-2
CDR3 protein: CASNRGSSYNEQFF

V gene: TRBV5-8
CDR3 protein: CASRTRRVVSGNTIYF

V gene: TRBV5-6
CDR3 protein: CARGGRDRGCSPLHF

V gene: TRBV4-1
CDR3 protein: CASGGQALTEAFF